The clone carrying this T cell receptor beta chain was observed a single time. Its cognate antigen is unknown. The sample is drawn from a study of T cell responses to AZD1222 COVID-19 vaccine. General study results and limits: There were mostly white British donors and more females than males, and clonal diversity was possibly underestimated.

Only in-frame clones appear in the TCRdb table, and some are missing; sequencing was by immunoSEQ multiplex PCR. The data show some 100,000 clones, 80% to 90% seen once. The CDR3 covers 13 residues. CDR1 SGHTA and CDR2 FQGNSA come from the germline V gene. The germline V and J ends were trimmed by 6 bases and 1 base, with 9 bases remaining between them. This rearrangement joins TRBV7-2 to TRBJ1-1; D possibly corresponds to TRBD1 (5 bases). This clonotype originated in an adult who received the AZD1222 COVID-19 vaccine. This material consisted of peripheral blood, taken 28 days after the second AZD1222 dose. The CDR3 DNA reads TGTGCCAGCAGACTGACAGCGAACACTGAAGCTTTCTTT. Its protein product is CASRLTANTEAFF. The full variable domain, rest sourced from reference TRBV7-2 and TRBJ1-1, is GAGVSQSPSNKVTEKGKDVELRCDPISGHTALYWYRQSLGQGLEFLIYFQGNSAPDKSGLPSDRFSAERTGGSVSTLTIQRTQQEDSAVYLCASRLTANTEAFFGQGTRLTVV.